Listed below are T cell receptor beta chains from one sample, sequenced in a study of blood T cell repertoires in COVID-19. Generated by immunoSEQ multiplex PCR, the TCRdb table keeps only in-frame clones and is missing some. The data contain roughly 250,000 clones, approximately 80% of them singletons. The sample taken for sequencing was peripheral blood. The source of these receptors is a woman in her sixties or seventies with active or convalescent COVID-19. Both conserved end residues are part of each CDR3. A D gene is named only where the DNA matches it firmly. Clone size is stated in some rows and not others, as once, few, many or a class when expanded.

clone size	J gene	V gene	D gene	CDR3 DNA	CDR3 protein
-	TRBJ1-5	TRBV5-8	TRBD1	TGTGCCAGCAGCTTGCTCAGGGGGCAGGGGCAGCCCCAGCATTTT	CASSLLRGQGQPQHF
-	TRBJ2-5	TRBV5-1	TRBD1	TGCGCCAGCAGCCCGTCCGGAACAGGGGAACAGTACTTC	CASSPSGTGEQYF
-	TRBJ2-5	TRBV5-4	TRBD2	TGTGCCAGCAGCTCCCGACTAGCGGGGGGGCCCAGTGCACGAGAGACCCAGTACTTC	CASSSRLAGGPSARETQYF
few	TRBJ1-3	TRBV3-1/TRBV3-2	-	TGTGCCAGCAGATCCGGGGGAAACACCATATATTTT	CASRSGGNTIYF
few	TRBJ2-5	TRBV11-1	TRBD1	TGTGCCAGCAGCATAGGACAGGGGGCGATAGAGACCCAGTACTTC	CASSIGQGAIETQYF
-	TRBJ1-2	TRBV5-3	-	TGTGCCAGAAGCTTGGCGGTGAGATTTAACTATGGCTACACCTTC	CARSLAVRFNYGYTF
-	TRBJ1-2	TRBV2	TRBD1	TGTGCCAGCAGTGCCTCGACAGGGGGTTATGGCTACACCTTC	CASSASTGGYGYTF
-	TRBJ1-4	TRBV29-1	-	TGCAGCGTAGCGCTACAGGGTCTGCTCGGGGAAAAACTGTTTTTT	CSVALQGLLGEKLFF
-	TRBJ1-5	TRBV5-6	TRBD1	TGTGCCAGCAGCTTGACGGACAGGAATAATCAGCCCCAGCATTTT	CASSLTDRNNQPQHF
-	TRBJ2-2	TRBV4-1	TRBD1	TGCGCCAGCAGCCAAAGGGGGCCGAACACCGGGGAGCTGTTTTTT	CASSQRGPNTGELFF
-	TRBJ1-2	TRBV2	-	TGTGCCACTCAGGCGACAGGTCGCTACACCTTC	CATQATGRYTF
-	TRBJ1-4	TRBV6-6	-	TGTGCCAGCAGTTACCTGGCAGGGAAAGAAAAACTGTTTTTT	CASSYLAGKEKLFF
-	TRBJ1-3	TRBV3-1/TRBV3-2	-	TGTGCCAGCAGCCAAGACACCACTCCGGGAAACACCATATATTTT	CASSQDTTPGNTIYF
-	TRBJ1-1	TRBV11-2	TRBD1	TGTGCCAGCAGCTTAGAGCCACAGGGGGGAGCTTTCTTT	CASSLEPQGGAFF
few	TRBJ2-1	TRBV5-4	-	TGTGCCAGCAGCCTGCGAGGGTCCTACAATGAGCAGTTCTTC	CASSLRGSYNEQFF
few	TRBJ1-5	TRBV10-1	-	TGCGCCAGCAGTGAGTCCCTGACACAGAGGGCTGGACAGCCCCAGCATTTT	CASSESLTQRAGQPQHF